Shown below are 29 T cell receptor beta chains from a single sample sequenced in a study of cytomegalovirus exposure and HLA in healthy donors. Primers: 60 Vbeta forward and 13 Jbeta reverse. Clones were read by immunoSEQ multiplex PCR, and TCRdb kept only the in-frame ones, dropping some. Of 170,000 or so clones listed, around 84% were seen once; the top ten hold 1.9%. Sequenced sample: PBMCs. These receptors were obtained from a man aged 18 to 30 in good health and CMV-seronegative.

This sequence joins TRBV5-1 and TRBJ2-7, with D uncertain. CDR3 length: 17 amino acids. The V end lost 4 bases, the J end lost 0 bases, and 20 bases lay between the germline ends. Looked up from germline, CDR1 is SGHRS and CDR2 is YFSETQ. This chain's CDR3 is CASSQHSPSGSSYEQYF. CDR3 bases: TGCGCCAGCAGCCAGCACTCCCCATCAGGATCCTCCTACGAGCAGTACTTC.

The chain links TRBV2 to TRBJ2-3; 14 positions match TRBD2. Germline values: CDR1 SNHLY, CDR2 FYNNEI. The CDR3 consists of 18 residues. V shed 6 bases and J 2 bases; nucleotides not matched to a gene: 10. CDR3 residues: CASRRGLAGVGNTDTQYF. CDR3 in DNA: TGTGCCAGCAGGAGGGGACTAGCGGGAGTGGGCAACACAGATACGCAGTATTTT.

The gene calls are TRBV10-3 and TRBJ2-1, with D perhaps matching TRBD2 (5 bases). Germline CDR1 reads ENHRY; CDR2 reads SYGVKD. The V end was cut by 6 bases, the J end by 0 bases, with 15 bases between. The CDR3 covers 16 residues. The CDR3 loop reads CAISGLSGHSYNEQFF. The DNA of the CDR3 is TGTGCCATCAGCGGCCTGAGCGGCCACTCCTACAATGAGCAGTTCTTC.

The chain combines TRBV29-1 with TRBJ2-7; D may be TRBD2 (5 bases). The CDR3 runs 13 residues. The V end was cut by 6 bases, the J end by 6 bases, with 18 bases between. CDR1 is SQVTM and CDR2 is ANQGSEA in the germline V gene. CDR3 DNA: TGCAGCGTAGCCGGGGTCTCCGTGGGCGAGCAGTACTTC. Translation gives CSVAGVSVGEQYF.

The chain recombines TRBV28 with TRBJ1-6; possibly TRBD1 for D (5 bases). The CDR3 totals 14 residues. Trimming pared 3 bases from V and 9 bases from J, leaving 12 bases between. CDR1 and CDR2 from the germline V gene are MDHEN and SYDVKM. The DNA of the CDR3 is TGTGCCAGCAGTTTCAATAACCAGGGTTCACCCCTCCACTTT. Translated, it gives CASSFNNQGSPLHF.

In DNA form, the CDR3 reads TGTGCCTGGAGTCGCGGGACAGGGAATGAAAAACTGTTTTTT. This codes for CAWSRGTGNEKLFF. The chain couples TRBV30 to TRBJ1-4; 9 bases match TRBD1. V lost 2 bases and J lost 5; bases outside the gene matches: 3. Per the germline V gene, CDR1 is GTSNPN and CDR2 is SVGIG (reference sequence). The CDR3 sequence is 14 residues long.

The chain carries TRBV28 and TRBJ2-7, with 10 bases lining up with TRBD1. The CDR3 is made up of 15 amino acids. Germline CDR1 reads MDHEN; CDR2 reads SYDVKM. Trimming removed 5 bases from V and 1 base from J; junction bases left unmatched: 5. The CDR3 DNA is TGTGCCAGCAGTGGGGCGGGACAGGGGTCCTACGAGCAGTACTTC. Translation gives CASSGAGQGSYEQYF.

A word on this clone: The sample has other DNA sequences that encode this CDR3 too. The chain is built from TRBV18 and TRBJ1-3; D gene uncertain. With 2 bases removed from V and 4 bases from J, the gap between germline ends came to 6 bases. CDR1 is KGHSH and CDR2 is LQKENI in the germline V gene. The CDR3 sequence is 13 residues long. The CDR3 bases are TGTGCCAGCTCACCAGGGCAAGGAAACACCATATATTTT. Translated, it gives CASSPGQGNTIYF.

The chain has TRBV14 and TRBJ2-5; D perhaps matches TRBD1 (6 bases). The length of the CDR3 is 15 residues. Trimming removed 3 bases at V and 5 bases at J, with 16 bases between. Germline V gene data show CDR1 as SGHDN and CDR2 as FVKESK. The CDR3 loop is CASSQAGQFTETQYF. CDR3 in DNA: TGTGCCAGCAGCCAGGCAGGACAGTTCACGGAGACCCAGTACTTC.

This clone showed up just once. The gene calls are TRBV29-1 and TRBJ1-4, with a possible D match to TRBD1 (5 bases). The CDR3 spans 13 residues. Trimming stripped 3 bases from V and 5 bases from J, with 10 bases between. Germline V CDR1 and CDR2: SQVTM, ANQGSEA. CDR3 residues: CSVETGGNEKLFF. The CDR3 bases are TGCAGCGTTGAGACTGGGGGGAATGAAAAACTGTTTTTT.

The V and J genes are TRBV10-3 and TRBJ2-7, with D perhaps TRBD2 (5 bases). V lost 4 bases to trimming and J lost 6 bases, with 10 bases between them. CDR1 and CDR2 (germline): ENHRY, SYGVKD. The CDR3 consists of 12 residues. The CDR3 nucleotides are TGTGCCATCAGTGGGGAGCCTGGCGAGCAGTACTTC. It is translated as CAISGEPGEQYF.

The rearrangement links TRBV5-5 to TRBJ2-1, with 8 bases matching TRBD1. This CDR3 is 15 amino acids long. The V gene end was trimmed by 2 bases and the J gene end by 1 base; junction bases not matched to a gene: 2. Germline lookup yields CDR1 SGHKS and CDR2 YYEKEE (reference sequence). The CDR3 loop is CASSFRQGSYNEQFF. The CDR3 DNA is TGTGCCAGCAGCTTTCGACAGGGGTCCTACAATGAGCAGTTCTTC.

The chain joins TRBV19 to TRBJ2-5; D perhaps matches TRBD1 (5 bases). Germline V gene data show CDR1 as LNHDA and CDR2 as SQIVND (reference sequence). V lost 3 bases, J lost 7 bases, and 15 bases lay in between. The CDR3 runs to 14 residues. CDR3 amino acids: CASSMDLGRTTQYF. CDR3 nucleotides: TGTGCCAGTAGTATGGACCTGGGGCGCACGACCCAGTACTTC.

The chain links TRBV6-6 to TRBJ1-1; 8 bases align to TRBD1. The trim removed 2 bases at V and 4 bases at J, leaving 9 bases unmatched. Germline CDR1 MNHNY, CDR2 SVGAGI (reference sequence). CDR3 length: 16 amino acids. The CDR3 is CASSYRLPGQGTEAFF. The CDR3, as DNA: TGTGCCAGCAGTTACCGACTCCCCGGACAGGGCACTGAAGCTTTCTTT.

J is TRBJ2-5 and V is TRBV20-1, with unresolved D. Looked up from germline, CDR1 is DFQATT and CDR2 is SNEGSKA (reference sequence). The CDR3 spans 11 residues. Between the trimmed V and J ends, which lost 2 bases and 2 bases, there was a span of 3 bases. Written as DNA, the CDR3 is TGCAGTGCTAGACGGCAAGAGACCCAGTACTTC. Protein product: CSARRQETQYF.

The chain links TRBV30 to TRBJ1-5; 8 nucleotides match TRBD1. V trimming: 0 bases; J trimming: 3 bases; junction bases outside the gene matches: 4. The CDR3 is 15 amino acids. Germline V gene sequence: CDR1 GTSNPN, CDR2 SVGIG (reference sequence). The CDR3 here is CAWSVSGGYNQPQHF. CDR3 coding DNA: TGTGCCTGGAGTGTATCAGGGGGCTACAATCAGCCCCAGCATTTT. Together with reference TRBV30 and TRBJ1-5, the CDR3 gives the full variable domain: SQTIHQWPATLVQPVGSPLSLECTVEGTSNPNLYWYRQAAGRGLQLLFYSVGIGQISSEVPQNLSASRPQDRQFILSSKKLLLSDSGFYLCAWSVSGGYNQPQHFGDGTRLSIL.

This sequence joins TRBV16 and TRBJ2-3, with 7 positions matching TRBD1. Germline V lookup: CDR1 KGHSY, CDR2 FQNENV. The CDR3 length is 17 residues. The V segment lost 5 bases and the J segment 0 bases; nucleotides outside the gene matches: 11. For the CDR3, the DNA is TGTGCCAGCAGCTCTGGACAGGAGGCCACTAGCACAGATACGCAGTATTTT. It translates to CASSSGQEATSTDTQYF. Looking up the rest from reference TRBV16 and TRBJ2-3 gives the full variable domain: GEEVAQTPKHLVRGEGQKAKLYCAPIKGHSYVFWYQQVLKNEFKFLISFQNENVFDETGMPKERFSAKCLPNSPCSLEIQATKLEDSAVYFCASSSGQEATSTDTQYFGPGTRLTVL.

J is TRBJ2-1 and V is TRBV7-9; the match to TRBD2 covers 7 bases. V dropped 5 bases and J dropped 4; count of bases not matched to a gene: 11. The CDR3 covers 16 residues. Germline V CDR1 and CDR2: SEHNR, FQNEAQ (reference sequence). The CDR3 nucleotides read TGTGCCAGCAGCCAGAGACCTAGCGGAGGTTACAATGAGCAGTTCTTC. Its protein is CASSQRPSGGYNEQFF. Full variable domain (rest looked up from reference TRBV7-9 and TRBJ2-1): DTGVSQNPRHKITKRGQNVTFRCDPISEHNRLYWYRQTLGQGPEFLTYFQNEAQLEKSRLLSDRFSAERPKGSFSTLEIQRTEQGDSAMYLCASSQRPSGGYNEQFFGPGTRLTVL.

The chain carries TRBV5-6 and TRBJ2-7, with TRBD2 matching 8 bases. This CDR3 contains 15 residues. J lost 7 bases, V lost 3 bases, and 12 bases had no gene match. Looked up from germline, CDR1 is SGHDT and CDR2 is YYEEEE. CDR3 loop: CASSSGGRDRWEQYF. The CDR3, as DNA: TGTGCCAGCAGCTCGGGGGGGAGGGATCGTTGGGAGCAGTACTTC.

This chain connects TRBV2 to TRBJ2-3; the match to TRBD2 covers 12 bases. The V gene's germline CDR1 is SNHLY and CDR2 FYNNEI. This CDR3 comprises 16 residues. The trim removed 4 bases at V and 3 bases at J, leaving 5 bases unmatched. The CDR3 DNA reads as TGTGCCAGCAGTGCCCAGACTAGCGGGAGAACAGATACGCAGTATTTT. Protein: CASSAQTSGRTDTQYF.

This clone was seen only once. This specimen includes other DNA sequences encoding the same CDR3. This chain connects TRBV10-3 to TRBJ2-7; TRBD2 aligns across 11 bases. V lost 4 bases, J lost 1 base, and 0 bases stayed unmatched. The CDR3 sequence is 14 residues long. Germline assignment: CDR1 ENHRY and CDR2 SYGVKD. The CDR3 DNA follows: TGTGCCATCAGTGGGACTAGCGGGTCCTACGAGCAGTACTTC. The encoded protein is CAISGTSGSYEQYF.

This sequence joins TRBV28 and TRBJ1-6; D may be TRBD1 (6 bases). With 5 bases removed from V and 10 bases from J, the gap between germline ends came to 18 bases. CDR1 and CDR2 from the germline V gene are MDHEN and SYDVKM. CDR3 length equals 15 residues. DNA of the CDR3: TGTGCCAGCAGTAGCGCCGGGACATTCGAATCACCCCTCCACTTT. Encoded protein: CASSSAGTFESPLHF.

This clone was found once. Here the CDR3 reads CASSLGGGRLWTFF. The CDR3 nucleotides read TGTGCCAGCAGTTTGGGCGGCGGGCGGCTTTGGACTTTCTTT. This chain joins TRBV28 and TRBJ1-1; no firm D call. The V end lost 3 bases, the J end lost 12 bases, and 20 bases lay between the germline ends. From germline, CDR1 is MDHEN and CDR2 SYDVKM. This CDR3 is built from 14 residues. The full variable domain, completed using reference TRBV28 and TRBJ1-1, is DVKVTQSSRYLVKRTGEKVFLECVQDMDHENMFWYRQDPGLGLRLIYFSYDVKMKEKGDIPEGYSVSREKKERFSLILESASTNQTSMYLCASSLGGGRLWTFFGQGTRLTVV.

The chain couples TRBV29-1 to TRBJ2-5, with D unresolved. From germline, CDR1 is SQVTM and CDR2 ANQGSEA. Trimming stripped 6 bases from V and 4 bases from J, with 15 bases between. The CDR3 length is 13 residues. CDR3 in amino acids: CSVGVNQGETQYF. CDR3 nucleotides: TGCAGCGTGGGCGTAAATCAAGGAGAGACCCAGTACTTC.

V gene TRBV19 combines with J gene TRBJ1-5; tentatively, D is TRBD1 (5 bases). The V gene lost 6 bases and the J gene lost 0 bases, with 12 bases spanning the gap. The length of the CDR3 is 15 residues. CDR1 and CDR2 from the germline V gene are LNHDA and SQIVND (reference sequence). This CDR3 is CASSPTDYSNQPQHF. CDR3 in DNA: TGTGCCAGTAGCCCGACAGATTATAGCAATCAGCCCCAGCATTTT.

The genes are TRBV28 and TRBJ2-7; D not resolved. V was cut by 6 bases and J by 0 bases, with 15 bases left in between. Germline CDR1 reads MDHEN; CDR2 reads SYDVKM. This CDR3 has 15 residues. The DNA for the CDR3 is TGTGCCAGCAGCTACCCAGGCTACAGCTCCTACGAGCAGTACTTC. It encodes CASSYPGYSSYEQYF.

The rearrangement uses TRBV6-1 and TRBJ1-2; D unresolved. Trimming shortened V by 1 base and J by 2 bases, and 11 bases separated the two germline ends. Per the germline V gene, CDR1 is MNHNS and CDR2 is SASEGT. The CDR3 length is 15 residues. The CDR3 sequence: CASSEDPGSNYGYTF. CDR3 in DNA: TGTGCCAGCAGTGAAGACCCAGGTTCCAACTATGGCTACACCTTC.

V and J are TRBV27 and TRBJ1-2; tentative D call: TRBD1 (5 bases). V lost 3 bases, J lost 4 bases, and 9 bases lay in between. This CDR3 has 13 residues. Germline V gene lookup returns CDR1 MNHEY and CDR2 SMNVEV (reference sequence). CDR3 region: CASSLGGSYGYTF. CDR3 DNA sequence: TGTGCCAGCAGTTTGGGGGGAAGCTATGGCTACACCTTC.

J is TRBJ1-3 and V is TRBV19; D remains unclear. CDR1 is LNHDA, CDR2 SQIVND, per germline (reference sequence). This CDR3 spans 14 amino acids. V was shortened by 2 bases and J by 6 bases, with 11 bases between the two germline ends. The CDR3 nucleotides read TGTGCCAGTAGTATACAGCCACAGTCAAACACCATATATTTT. This codes for CASSIQPQSNTIYF.